This TCR beta chain was captured in a study of quantifying T cell responses using KT2 cells. Study in general: TCR alpha and beta constant-region primers primed reverse transcription of RNA.

The cDNA 3' end received a ligated oligonucleotide with a UMI. An equimolar mix of RC1.1 and RC1.2 primed the beta chain across TRBC1 and TRBC2. TCRdb redid the calling of the UMI-ligation and nested PCR reads with MiXCR, one entry per CDR3 protein. This table holds tens of thousands of distinct CDR3 sequences, 7.3% found once. Trimming stripped 0 bases from V and 0 bases from J, with 15 bases between. CDR1 is SGHDN and CDR2 is FVKESK in the germline V gene. The CDR3 is 17 amino acids. This clonotype was found a few times. The sample taken for sequencing was PBMCs spiked with cells of the T cell clone KT2. The J gene is TRBJ2-7, the V gene TRBV14; a possible D gene is TRBD1 (5 bases). The clonotype originates from a human donor. The DNA of the CDR3 is TGTGCCAGCAGCCAAGATGGGAAAGGGGTCAGCTCCTACGAGCAGTACTTC. This sequence encodes CASSQDGKGVSSYEQYF.